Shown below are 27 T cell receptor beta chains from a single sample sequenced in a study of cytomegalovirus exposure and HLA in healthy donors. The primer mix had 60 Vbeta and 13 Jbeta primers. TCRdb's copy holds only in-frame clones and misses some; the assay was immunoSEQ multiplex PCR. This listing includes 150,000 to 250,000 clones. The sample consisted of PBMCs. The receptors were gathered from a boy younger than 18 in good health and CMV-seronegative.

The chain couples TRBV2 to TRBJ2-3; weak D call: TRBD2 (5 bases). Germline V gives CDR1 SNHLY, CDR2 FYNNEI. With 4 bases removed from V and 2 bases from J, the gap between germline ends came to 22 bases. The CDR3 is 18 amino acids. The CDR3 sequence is CASSVPSMVWGVTDTQYF. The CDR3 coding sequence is TGTGCCAGCAGTGTCCCTAGCATGGTTTGGGGTGTCACAGATACGCAGTATTTT.

Here the CDR3 DNA reads TGTGCCACCAGCAGTGACAGGACCTATGGCTACACCTTC. Translating it yields CATSSDRTYGYTF. V is TRBV15 and J is TRBJ1-2, with D maybe TRBD1 (6 bases). This CDR3 is built from 13 residues. CDR1 is LNHNV, CDR2 YYDKDF, per germline (reference sequence). Trimming pared 3 bases from V and 4 bases from J, leaving 9 bases between. Full variable domain (remainder filled in from reference TRBV15 and TRBJ1-2): DAMVIQNPRYQVTQFGKPVTLSCSQTLNHNVMYWYQQKSSQAPKLLFHYYDKDFNNEADTPDNFQSRRPNTSFCFLDIRSPGLGDTAMYLCATSSDRTYGYTFGSGTRLTVV.

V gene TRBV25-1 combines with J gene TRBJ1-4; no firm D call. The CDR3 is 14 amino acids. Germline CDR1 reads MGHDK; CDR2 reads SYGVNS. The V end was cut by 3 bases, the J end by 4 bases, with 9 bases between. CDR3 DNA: TGTGCCAGCAGTGAGCCCCTATTTAATGAAAAACTGTTTTTT. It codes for CASSEPLFNEKLFF.

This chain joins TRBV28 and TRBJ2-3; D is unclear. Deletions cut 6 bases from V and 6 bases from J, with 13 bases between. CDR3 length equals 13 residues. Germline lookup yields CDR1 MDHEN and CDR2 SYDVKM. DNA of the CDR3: TGTGCCAGCAGAGGATGGAGCAAGGATACGCAGTATTTT. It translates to CASRGWSKDTQYF.

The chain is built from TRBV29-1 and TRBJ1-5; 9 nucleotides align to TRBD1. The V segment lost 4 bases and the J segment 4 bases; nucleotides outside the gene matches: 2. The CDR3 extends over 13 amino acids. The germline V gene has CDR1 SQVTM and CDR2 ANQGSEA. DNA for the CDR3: TGCAGCGTTGCCGGGACAGGGAATCAGCCCCAGCATTTT. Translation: CSVAGTGNQPQHF.

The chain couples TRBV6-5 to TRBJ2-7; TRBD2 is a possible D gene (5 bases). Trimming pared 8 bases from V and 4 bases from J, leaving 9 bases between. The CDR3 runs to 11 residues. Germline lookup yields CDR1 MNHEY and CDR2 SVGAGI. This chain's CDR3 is CASGSGYEQYF. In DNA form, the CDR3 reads TGTGCCAGCGGATCGGGGTACGAGCAGTACTTC.

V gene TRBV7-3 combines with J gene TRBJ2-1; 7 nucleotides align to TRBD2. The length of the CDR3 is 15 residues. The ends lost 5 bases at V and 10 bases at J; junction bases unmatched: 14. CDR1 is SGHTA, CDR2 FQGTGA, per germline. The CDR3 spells CASSLAGTTASEQFF. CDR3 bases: TGTGCCAGCAGCCTTGCCGGGACTACCGCCTCGGAGCAGTTCTTC.

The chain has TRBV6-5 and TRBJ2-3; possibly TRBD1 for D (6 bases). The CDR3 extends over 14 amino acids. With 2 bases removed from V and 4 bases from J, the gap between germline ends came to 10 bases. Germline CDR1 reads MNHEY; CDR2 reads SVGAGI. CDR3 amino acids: CASSYAYRADTQYF. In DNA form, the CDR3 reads TGTGCCAGCAGTTACGCCTACAGGGCAGATACGCAGTATTTT.

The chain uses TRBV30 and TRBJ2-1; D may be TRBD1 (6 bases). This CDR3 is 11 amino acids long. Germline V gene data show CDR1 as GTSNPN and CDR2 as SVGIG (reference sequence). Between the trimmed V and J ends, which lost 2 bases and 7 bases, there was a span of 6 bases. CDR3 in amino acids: CAWSQGNEQFF. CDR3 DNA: TGTGCCTGGAGTCAGGGGAATGAGCAGTTCTTC.

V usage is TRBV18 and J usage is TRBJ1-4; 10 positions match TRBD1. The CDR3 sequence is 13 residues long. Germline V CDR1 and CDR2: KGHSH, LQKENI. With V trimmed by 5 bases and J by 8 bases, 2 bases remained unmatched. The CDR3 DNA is TGTGCCAGCTCATCGGGACAGGGGGAAAAACTGTTTTTT. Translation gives CASSSGQGEKLFF.

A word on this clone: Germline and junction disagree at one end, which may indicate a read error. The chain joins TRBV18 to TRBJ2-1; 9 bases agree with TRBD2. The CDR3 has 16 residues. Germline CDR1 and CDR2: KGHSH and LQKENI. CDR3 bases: TGTGCCAGCTCACCACCGAGCGGGGGGTTCGTCGGTGGAGTGATCTTC. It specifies CASSPPSGGFVGGVIF.

This CDR3 reads CASSLAGSAYEQYF. DNA of the CDR3: TGTGCCAGCAGCTTAGCAGGTTCGGCCTACGAGCAGTACTTC. The V and J genes are TRBV11-2 and TRBJ2-7; the D is unclear. The CDR3 runs 14 residues. Germline V gives CDR1 SGHAT, CDR2 FQNNGV. Trimming took off 1 base at V and 2 bases at J, with 9 bases between the two ends.

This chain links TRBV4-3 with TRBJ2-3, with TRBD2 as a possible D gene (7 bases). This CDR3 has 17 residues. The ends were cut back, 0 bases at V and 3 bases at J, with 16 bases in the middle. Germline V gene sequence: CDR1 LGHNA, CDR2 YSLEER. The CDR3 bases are TGCGCCAGCAGCCAAGACCGCCGGGGGGCAGGGACAGATACGCAGTATTTT. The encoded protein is CASSQDRRGAGTDTQYF.

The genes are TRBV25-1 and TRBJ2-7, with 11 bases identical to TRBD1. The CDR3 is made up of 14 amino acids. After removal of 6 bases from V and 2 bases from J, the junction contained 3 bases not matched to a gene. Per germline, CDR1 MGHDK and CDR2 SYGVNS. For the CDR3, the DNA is TGTGCCAGCAGCCGGACAGGGGGCCCCTACGAGCAGTACTTC. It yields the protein CASSRTGGPYEQYF.

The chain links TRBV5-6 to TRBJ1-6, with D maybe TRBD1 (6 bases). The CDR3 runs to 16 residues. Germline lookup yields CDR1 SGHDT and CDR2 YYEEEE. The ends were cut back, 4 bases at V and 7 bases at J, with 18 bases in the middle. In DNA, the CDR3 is TGTGCCAGCAGCCTGGGTGCTCGGACAGTGAATTCACCCCTCCACTTT. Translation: CASSLGARTVNSPLHF.

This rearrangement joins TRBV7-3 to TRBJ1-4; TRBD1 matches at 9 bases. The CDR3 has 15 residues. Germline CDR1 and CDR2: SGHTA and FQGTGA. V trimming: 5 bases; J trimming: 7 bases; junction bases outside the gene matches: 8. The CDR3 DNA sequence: TGTGCCAGCAGCCCAACCGGGACAGGGCTTGAAAAACTGTTTTTT. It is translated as CASSPTGTGLEKLFF.

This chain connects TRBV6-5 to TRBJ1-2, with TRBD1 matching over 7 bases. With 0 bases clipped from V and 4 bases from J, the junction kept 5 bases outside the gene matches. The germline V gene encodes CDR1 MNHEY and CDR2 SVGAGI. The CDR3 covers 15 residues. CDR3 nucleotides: TGTGCCAGCAGTTACTCATTAACAGGGGCCTATGGCTACACCTTC. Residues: CASSYSLTGAYGYTF.

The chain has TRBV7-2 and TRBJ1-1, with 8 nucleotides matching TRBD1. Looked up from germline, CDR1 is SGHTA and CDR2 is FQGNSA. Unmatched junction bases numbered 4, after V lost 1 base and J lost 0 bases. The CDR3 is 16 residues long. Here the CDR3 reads CASSLGGDRMNTEAFF. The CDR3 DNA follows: TGTGCCAGCAGCTTAGGAGGGGACAGGATGAACACTGAAGCTTTCTTT.

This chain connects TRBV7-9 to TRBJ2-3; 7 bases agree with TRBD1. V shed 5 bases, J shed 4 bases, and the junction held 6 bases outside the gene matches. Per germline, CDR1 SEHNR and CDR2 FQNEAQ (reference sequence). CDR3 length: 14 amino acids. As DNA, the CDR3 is TGTGCCAGCAGCCGACAGGGAACATCAGATACGCAGTATTTT. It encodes CASSRQGTSDTQYF. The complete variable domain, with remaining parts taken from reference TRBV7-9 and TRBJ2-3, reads DTGVSQNPRHKITKRGQNVTFRCDPISEHNRLYWYRQTLGQGPEFLTYFQNEAQLEKSRLLSDRFSAERPKGSFSTLEIQRTEQGDSAMYLCASSRQGTSDTQYFGPGTRLTVL.

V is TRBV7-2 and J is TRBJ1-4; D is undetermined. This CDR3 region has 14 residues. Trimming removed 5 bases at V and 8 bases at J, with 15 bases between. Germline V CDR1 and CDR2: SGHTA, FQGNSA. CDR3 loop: CASSLRVPGEKLFF. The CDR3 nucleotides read TGTGCCAGCAGCCTACGGGTCCCCGGGGAAAAACTGTTTTTT.

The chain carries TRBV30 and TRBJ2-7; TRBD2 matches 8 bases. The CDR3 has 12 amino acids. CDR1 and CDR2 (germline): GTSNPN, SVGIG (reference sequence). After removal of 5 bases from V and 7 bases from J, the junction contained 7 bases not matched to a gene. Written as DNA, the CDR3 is TGTGCCTGGGGAGCGGGGGAGAAGGAGCAGTACTTC. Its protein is CAWGAGEKEQYF.

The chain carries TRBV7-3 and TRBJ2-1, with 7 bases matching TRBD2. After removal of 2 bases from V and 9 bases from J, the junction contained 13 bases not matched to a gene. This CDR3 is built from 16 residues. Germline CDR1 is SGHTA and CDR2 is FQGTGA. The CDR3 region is CASSLYPGTKGIEQFF. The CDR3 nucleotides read TGTGCCAGCAGCTTATATCCCGGGACTAAGGGTATTGAGCAGTTCTTC.

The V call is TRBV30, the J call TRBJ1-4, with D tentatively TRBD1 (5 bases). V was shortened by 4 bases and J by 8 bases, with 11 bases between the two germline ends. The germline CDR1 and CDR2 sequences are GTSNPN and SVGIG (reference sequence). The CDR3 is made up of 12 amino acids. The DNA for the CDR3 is TGTGCCTGGAATAAGCAGGGCGAAAAACTGTTTTTT. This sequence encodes CAWNKQGEKLFF.

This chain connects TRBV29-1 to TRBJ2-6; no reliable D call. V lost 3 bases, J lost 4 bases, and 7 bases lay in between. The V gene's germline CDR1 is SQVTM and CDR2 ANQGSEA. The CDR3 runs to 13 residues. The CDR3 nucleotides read TGCAGCGTTGATGAGGCCGGGGCCAACGTCCTGACTTTC. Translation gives CSVDEAGANVLTF.

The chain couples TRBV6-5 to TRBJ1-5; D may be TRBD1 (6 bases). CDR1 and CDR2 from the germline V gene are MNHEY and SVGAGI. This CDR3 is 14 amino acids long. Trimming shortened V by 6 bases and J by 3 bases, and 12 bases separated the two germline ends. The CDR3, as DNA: TGTGCCAGCAGGGACAGCGGAAACAATCAGCCCCAGCATTTT. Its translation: CASRDSGNNQPQHF.

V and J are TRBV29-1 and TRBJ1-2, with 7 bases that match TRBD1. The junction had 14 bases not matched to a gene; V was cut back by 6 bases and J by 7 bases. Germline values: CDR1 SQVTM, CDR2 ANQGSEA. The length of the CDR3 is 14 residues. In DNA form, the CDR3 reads TGCAGCGTCACGAGCCGACAGGGCGGAGGTGGCTACACCTTC. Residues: CSVTSRQGGGGYTF.

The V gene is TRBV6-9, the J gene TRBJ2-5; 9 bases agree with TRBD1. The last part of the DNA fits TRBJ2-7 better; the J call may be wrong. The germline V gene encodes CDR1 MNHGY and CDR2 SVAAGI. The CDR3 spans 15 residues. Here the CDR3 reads CASRDRDVFSYEQYF. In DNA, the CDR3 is TGTGCCAGCCGGGACAGGGACGTCTTTTCCTACGAGCAGTACTTC.